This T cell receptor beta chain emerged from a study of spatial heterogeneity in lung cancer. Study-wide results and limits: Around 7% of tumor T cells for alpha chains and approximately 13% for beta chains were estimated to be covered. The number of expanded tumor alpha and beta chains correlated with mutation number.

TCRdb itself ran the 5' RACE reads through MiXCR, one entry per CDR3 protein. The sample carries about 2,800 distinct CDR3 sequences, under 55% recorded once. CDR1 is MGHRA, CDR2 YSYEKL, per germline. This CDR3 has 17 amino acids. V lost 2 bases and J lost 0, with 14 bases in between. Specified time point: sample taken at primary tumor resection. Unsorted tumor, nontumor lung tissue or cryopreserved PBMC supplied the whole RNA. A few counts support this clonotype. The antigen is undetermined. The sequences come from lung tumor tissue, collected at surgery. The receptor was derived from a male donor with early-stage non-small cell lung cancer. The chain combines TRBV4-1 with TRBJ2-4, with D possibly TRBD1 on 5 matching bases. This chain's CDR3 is CASSQPRSGLAKNIQYF. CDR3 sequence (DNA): TGCGCCAGCAGCCAACCTCGTTCAGGGTTAGCCAAAAACATTCAGTACTTC.